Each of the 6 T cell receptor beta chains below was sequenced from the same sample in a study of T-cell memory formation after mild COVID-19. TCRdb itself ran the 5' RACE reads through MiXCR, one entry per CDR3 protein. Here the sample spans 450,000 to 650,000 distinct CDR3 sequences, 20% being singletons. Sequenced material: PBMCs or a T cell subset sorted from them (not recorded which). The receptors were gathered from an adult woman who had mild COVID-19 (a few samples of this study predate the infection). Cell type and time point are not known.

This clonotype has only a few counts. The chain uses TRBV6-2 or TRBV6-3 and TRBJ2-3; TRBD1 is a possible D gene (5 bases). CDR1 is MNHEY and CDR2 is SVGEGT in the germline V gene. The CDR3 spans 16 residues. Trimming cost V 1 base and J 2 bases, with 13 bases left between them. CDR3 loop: CASSYLTDSFTDTQYF. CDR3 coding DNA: TGTGCCAGCAGTTACTTGACCGACAGTTTCACAGATACGCAGTATTTT.

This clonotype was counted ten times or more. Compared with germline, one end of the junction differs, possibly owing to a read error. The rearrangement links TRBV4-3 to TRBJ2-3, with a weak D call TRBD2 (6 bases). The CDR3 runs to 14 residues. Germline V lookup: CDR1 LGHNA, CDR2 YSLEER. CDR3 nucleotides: TGCGCCAGCAGCCAAGCCTTGGACTATGGAGGGTGTTTCTTC. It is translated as CASSQALDYGGCFF.

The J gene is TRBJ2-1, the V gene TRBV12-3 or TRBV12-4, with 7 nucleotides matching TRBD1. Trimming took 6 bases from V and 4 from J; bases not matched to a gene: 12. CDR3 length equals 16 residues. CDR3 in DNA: TGTGCCAGCAGCCGGACAGGCCGACTAATTTACAATGAGCAGTTCTTC. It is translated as CASSRTGRLIYNEQFF.

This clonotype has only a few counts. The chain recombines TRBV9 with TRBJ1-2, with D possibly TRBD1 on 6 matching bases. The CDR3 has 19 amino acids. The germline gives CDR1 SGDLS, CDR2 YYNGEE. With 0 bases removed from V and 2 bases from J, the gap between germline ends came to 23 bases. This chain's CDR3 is CASSVVGGTETSKNYGYTF. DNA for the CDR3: TGTGCCAGCAGCGTAGTAGGGGGTACCGAGACCTCAAAGAACTATGGCTACACCTTC.

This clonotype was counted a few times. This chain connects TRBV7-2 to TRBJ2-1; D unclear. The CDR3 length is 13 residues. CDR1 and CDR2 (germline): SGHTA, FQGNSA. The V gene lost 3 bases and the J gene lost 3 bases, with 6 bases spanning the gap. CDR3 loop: CASSFYGYNEQFF. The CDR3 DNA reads TGTGCCAGCAGCTTTTACGGCTACAATGAGCAGTTCTTC.

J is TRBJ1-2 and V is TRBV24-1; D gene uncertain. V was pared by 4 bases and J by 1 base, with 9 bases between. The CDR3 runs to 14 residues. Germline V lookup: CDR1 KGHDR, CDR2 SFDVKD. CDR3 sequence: CATSDPPINYGYTF. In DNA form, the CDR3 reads TGTGCCACCAGTGACCCACCGATTAACTATGGCTACACCTTC.